This T cell receptor beta chain was sequenced for a study of blood T cell repertoires in COVID-19. Study overall: Sample material is recorded as cDNA or gDNA derived from T cells, B-cell-depleted T cells, or PBMCs.

Source study methods: For nucleated cells, counts were estimated from reference gene primer amplification. Some clones are missing from TCRdb's copy, which holds only in-frame ones; the method was immunoSEQ multiplex PCR. That table is the source of V, J and clone size, and D and trimming were worked out from the DNA. The table lists about 140,000 clones, around four fifths of them singletons. Self-reported history from a screening survey and questionnaire set each donor's cohort. A case of COVID-19 had been met by exposed participants within 2 weeks before study entry. The germline V and J ends were trimmed by 4 bases and 2 bases, with 12 bases remaining between them. The V gene's germline CDR1 is MGHRA and CDR2 YSYEKL. The CDR3 has 14 residues.

What was sequenced was PBMCs or T cells enriched from blood (not recorded which). This clonotype was sampled from a man between 65 and 85 years old who had been exposed to COVID-19. The rearrangement links TRBV4-1 to TRBJ2-7; a possible D gene is TRBD2 (5 bases). The DNA of the CDR3 is TGCGCCAGCAGCCCAAGCGGCCAGGCCTACGAGCAGTACTTC. Translated, it gives CASSPSGQAYEQYF.